This T cell receptor beta chain was identified during a study of CD8+ T cells in alopecia areata (dated 2018 in TCRdb). In the study overall: Skin from C3H/HeJ donors with spontaneous alopecia (roughly 6-13 months old) was grafted onto female C3H/HeJ recipients that were about 6-10 weeks old. To study T cell clonal expansion in alopecia areata, the researchers applied high-throughput TCRbeta sequencing to both the C3H/HeJ mouse model and human patients. On the human side, TCRbeta sequencing was run on scalp tissue and on sorted CD4+ and CD8+ peripheral blood T cells from healthy controls and from alopecia areata patients with either patchy or totalis/universalis disease. Scalp clonality was compared across normal scalp (n=4), patchy alopecia areata scalp (n=8), and alopecia totalis/universalis scalp (n=8). The RNA source kit depended on sample type: the PAXgene miRNA kit for fixed scalp, the miRNeasy kit for PBMCs, and the RNeasy kit for mouse skin. TCRbeta CDR3 regions were amplified by immunoSEQ multiplex PCR with 35 Vbeta forward and 13 Jbeta reverse primers.

Libraries were prepared through the immunoSEQ multiplex PCR assay. RNA was extracted from all samples and reverse transcribed into cDNA, which served as template for TCR sequencing. SuperScript III was used to make first-strand cDNA, primed with a 2:1 mix of oligo-dT and random hexamers. A synthetic immune receptor repertoire was used to measure amplification bias, and any remaining bias was corrected computationally. Sequencing of the libraries was done on Illumina HiSeq with 60 bp reads that cover the CDR3, reading from J toward V. The paper's processing steps were these. Raw reads were preprocessed to remove errors, and CDR3 was defined by IMGT conventions from the conserved cysteine to phenylalanine. Clonality was computed by normalizing Shannon entropy by log2 of the number of productive unique TCRs and subtracting the result from 1. Scalp TCRbeta sequences were cross-referenced with sorted blood CD4 and CD8 repertoires so that the CD4 or CD8 identity of scalp clones could be inferred. In TCRdb, the immuneACCESS table is reduced to in-frame sequences with V and J assigned. These tables do not hold every clone; where another copy was compared, an unresolved V gene accounts for under half, and the others remain unexplained. That table is the source of V, J and clone size, and D and trimming were worked out from the DNA. For this sample, about 2,700 clones are listed, none of them singletons. Roughly 43% of the sample is in the top ten clones.

This clone was seen repeatedly, ten times or more. It lacks a known antigen. The gene names and germline sequences used here belong to the mouse. Overall results and qualifications from the work: Lesional scalp, especially in alopecia totalis/universalis, showed higher clonality and more expanded CD8+ clones than normal scalp, suggesting antigenic drive. Shared TCR sequences between patients were less evident than in mice, which may be partly attributable to HLA diversity in the patient population. Unlike mouse skin, where gammadelta T cells dominate, normal human skin contains resident alphabeta T cells that get sequenced too, which complicates analysis of the scalp TCR repertoire.

The sequenced sample consisted of lesional skin. The sequence derives from a C3H/HeJ mouse with alopecia areata. With respect to MHC, this strain carries the haplotype H2-k.

The CDR3 is CTCSADWVYAEQFF. The sequenced part of the CDR3 DNA is TGCACCTGCAGTGCAGACTGGGTCTATGCT. Recombination linked TRBV1 to TRBJ2-1; TRBD2 is perhaps the D gene, given 5 matching bases. Sequencing ends 4 residues short of the CDR3 end; the germline J gene provides the rest. V and J lose 0 bases and 3 bases, and a span of 6 bases separates them. From the cysteine through the phenylalanine, the CDR3 covers 14 amino acids. Of the CDR3's DNA, 30 bases were read; they are in frame from base 1. CDR1 and CDR2 are drawn from the germline V gene (reference sequence): NSQYPW, LRSPGD.